Each of the 31 T cell receptor beta chains below was sequenced from the same sample in a study of CXCR3-negative and CXCR3-positive naive CD8 T cells. UMI-labeled 5' RACE TRB cDNA libraries were prepared from the cells. One entry per CDR3 protein, without DNA, is what TCRdb gives after re-calling the 5' RACE reads. Recorded for this sample: tens of thousands of distinct CDR3 sequences. Sequencing was performed on memory CD8+ T cells from blood. Source of these receptors: a human donor in good health. Some clones in this sample may be carry-over from other donors' samples.

The chain recombines TRBV12-3 or TRBV12-4 with TRBJ1-5. The CDR3 covers 18 residues. This chain's CDR3 is CASSFQVFGRHSNQPQHF.

J is TRBJ1-1 and V is TRBV4-1; checking the TCRdb D call of TRBD1 is not possible without DNA. The CDR3 covers 15 residues. Germline CDR1 and CDR2: MGHRA and YSYEKL. CDR3: CASSLQQGLNTEAFF.

The CDR3 here is CASSVEASGIDTQYF. The chain is built from TRBV6-4 and TRBJ2-3; there is no DNA to check the TCRdb D call of TRBD2. In germline, CDR1 is MRHNA, CDR2 SNTAGT. This CDR3 is built from 15 residues.

The rearrangement links TRBV5-1 to TRBJ2-1; the D call of TRBD1 rests on TCRdb alone, since no DNA is present to check it. This CDR3 spans 16 amino acids. The germline gives CDR1 SGHRS, CDR2 YFSETQ. The CDR3 region is CASSHGATGLGDEQFF.

The rearrangement uses TRBV7-9 and TRBJ1-4; TCRdb outputs TRBD1, but without DNA this stays unchecked. Per the germline V gene, CDR1 is SEHNR and CDR2 is FQNEAQ (reference sequence). The CDR3 sequence is 14 residues long. CDR3 region: CASSSQGANEKLFF.

This chain uses TRBV4-3 with TRBJ1-4; lacking DNA, the TRBD1 call made by TCRdb goes unchecked. This CDR3 region has 16 residues. Looked up from germline, CDR1 is LGHNA and CDR2 is YSLEER. This CDR3 is CASSQDRGTGDEKLFF.

V and J are TRBV7-6 and TRBJ2-1; TCRdb lists TRBD2, though no DNA is available to test this call. Germline CDR1 SGHVS, CDR2 FNYEAQ. This CDR3 is 16 amino acids long. The CDR3 protein is CASSLATSGAYNEQFF.

The chain uses TRBV5-1 and TRBJ2-7. This CDR3 spans 12 amino acids. Germline-derived CDR1 and CDR2 are SGHRS and YFSETQ. The CDR3 sequence is CASSPTDFEQYF.

V gene TRBV10-3 combines with J gene TRBJ1-1; the D gene TCRdb calls, TRBD1, cannot be checked with no DNA. There are 15 residues in the CDR3. Germline values: CDR1 ENHRY, CDR2 SYGVKD. The CDR3 loop is CAISESFGGYTEAFF.

The chain uses TRBV5-6 and TRBJ2-7. The V gene's germline CDR1 is SGHDT and CDR2 YYEEEE. This CDR3 has 15 amino acids. The CDR3: CASSLGQVISYEQYF.

J is TRBJ1-1 and V is TRBV5-3; TCRdb returns TRBD1, unconfirmable since there is no DNA. TRBV5-3 belongs to the ORF category, with a function that is uncertain. CDR3 length: 15 amino acids. CDR3 region: CARSLGDRDLTEAFF.

The chain joins TRBV7-3 to TRBJ2-3; TCRdb designates TRBD2, a call that cannot be tested without DNA. Germline-derived CDR1 and CDR2 are SGHTA and FQGTGA. This CDR3 has 16 amino acids. This chain's CDR3 is CASSLRTYGIADTQYF.

This chain connects TRBV7-9 to TRBJ2-4; lacking DNA, the TRBD1 call made by TCRdb goes unchecked. Germline V gene lookup returns CDR1 SEHNR and CDR2 FQNEAQ (reference sequence). The CDR3 spans 14 residues. This CDR3 is CASSPPGAKNIQYF. Full variable domain (missing parts from reference TRBV7-9 and TRBJ2-4): DTGVSQNPRHKITKRGQNVTFRCDPISEHNRLYWYRQTLGQGPEFLTYFQNEAQLEKSRLLSDRFSAERPKGSFSTLEIQRTEQGDSAMYLCASSPPGAKNIQYFGAGTRLSVL.

The genes are TRBV20-1 and TRBJ1-1; TCRdb proposes TRBD1, but this gene call is untestable without DNA. Germline CDR1 is DFQATT and CDR2 is SNEGSKA (reference sequence). This CDR3 comprises 14 residues. CDR3 sequence reads: CSAREIGTVTEAFF.

The gene calls are TRBV11-3 and TRBJ2-5; the TCRdb call, TRBD1, lacks DNA for checking. CDR3 size: 12 residues. Germline CDR1 is SGHNT and CDR2 is YENEEA. CDR3: CASSFEGAAQYF.

This rearrangement joins TRBV21-1 to TRBJ2-7; the D call of TRBD2 rests on TCRdb alone, since no DNA is present to check it. TRBV21-1 constitutes a pseudogene. This CDR3 comprises 13 residues. The CDR3 is CASWGLPGAEQYF.

This CDR3 reads CASSQSARGSGNTIYF. V gene TRBV4-3 combines with J gene TRBJ1-3; the D call of TRBD1 rests on TCRdb alone, since no DNA is present to check it. CDR1 and CDR2 (germline): LGHNA, YSLEER. The CDR3 extends over 16 amino acids.

This sequence joins TRBV29-1 and TRBJ2-4. This CDR3 has 11 residues. Germline V gene sequence: CDR1 SQVTM, CDR2 ANQGSEA. The CDR3 loop reads CSVVDGNIQYF. Combining the CDR3 with reference TRBV29-1 and TRBJ2-4 gives the whole variable domain SAVISQKPSRDICQRGTSLTIQCQVDSQVTMMFWYRQQPGQSLTLIATANQGSEATYESGFVIDKFPISRPNLTFSTLTVSNMSPEDSSIYLCSVVDGNIQYFGAGTRLSVL.

The rearrangement links TRBV28 to TRBJ2-1; as DNA is missing, the TRBD1 call by TCRdb cannot be tested. The CDR3 length is 14 residues. From germline, CDR1 is MDHEN and CDR2 SYDVKM. The CDR3 region is CASSSVEGIDEQFF.

V gene TRBV4-3 combines with J gene TRBJ2-6. The CDR3 length is 17 residues. From germline, CDR1 is LGHNA and CDR2 YSLEER. Here the CDR3 reads CASSPPSGISGANVLTF.

V is TRBV27 and J is TRBJ2-7; TCRdb calls TRBD2, which cannot be checked without DNA. Germline V gene data show CDR1 as MNHEY and CDR2 as SMNVEV (reference sequence). The CDR3 covers 15 residues. Here the CDR3 reads CASSLSSGLTYEQYF.

The V and J genes are TRBV11-2 and TRBJ2-1; TCRdb reports TRBD2, a call that lacks DNA to check it against. CDR1 is SGHAT and CDR2 is FQNNGV in the germline V gene. This CDR3 region has 14 residues. CDR3 sequence: CASLGLASYNEQFF.

This clonotype registers medium-sized (0.01 to 0.1%) by frequency. This chain links TRBV9 with TRBJ1-3; TCRdb's D call, TRBD1, is unchecked because there is no DNA. CDR1 and CDR2 (germline): SGDLS, YYNGEE. There are 12 residues in the CDR3. CDR3 amino acids: CASSVDEGTIYF.

J is TRBJ2-7 and V is TRBV6-2 or TRBV6-3; TCRdb picks TRBD1, but there is no DNA to check that call. Per the germline V gene, CDR1 is MNHEY and CDR2 is SVGEGT. The CDR3 is 11 amino acids. CDR3 sequence: CASGSGYEQYF.

The chain recombines TRBV7-8 with TRBJ2-2; lacking DNA, the TRBD1 call made by TCRdb goes unchecked. The CDR3 has 15 residues. Germline-derived CDR1 and CDR2 are SGHVS and FQNEAQ. The CDR3 sequence is CASSLGTGHTGELFF.

The rearrangement links TRBV6-1 to TRBJ1-2. CDR3 length: 17 amino acids. The germline V gene encodes CDR1 MNHNS and CDR2 SASEGT. The CDR3 loop is CASSVDTSPPFNYGYTF.

The genes are TRBV7-9 and TRBJ2-3. Germline lookup yields CDR1 SEHNR and CDR2 FQNEAQ (reference sequence). This CDR3 has 14 residues. Here the CDR3 reads CASSFGRYTDTQYF.

The chain joins TRBV7-7 to TRBJ2-1; TCRdb calls TRBD1, which cannot be checked without DNA. The CDR3 is made up of 16 amino acids. Germline values: CDR1 SSHAT, CDR2 FNYEAQ (reference sequence). The CDR3 spells CASSLFRQGAYNEQFF.

The chain couples TRBV27 to TRBJ2-7. The CDR3 loop spans 13 amino acids. Looked up from germline, CDR1 is MNHEY and CDR2 is SMNVEV (reference sequence). CDR3 loop: CASGPRSSYEQYF.

J is TRBJ2-7 and V is TRBV7-3; TCRdb names TRBD2, which stays unverified in the absence of DNA. Per the germline V gene, CDR1 is SGHTA and CDR2 is FQGTGA. The CDR3 loop spans 11 amino acids. The CDR3 region is CASSWGTEQYF.

This chain links TRBV6-2 or TRBV6-3 with TRBJ2-5; TCRdb proposes TRBD1, but this gene call is untestable without DNA. CDR1 is MNHEY, CDR2 SVGEGT, per germline. The CDR3 is made up of 16 amino acids. The CDR3 protein is CASTPRGPPEEETQYF.